This T cell receptor (beta chain) was profiled in a study of blood T cell repertoires in COVID-19. Background on the study: Specimens from acute and convalescent COVID-19 originated in the United States, Italy and Spain. PBMCs, B-cell-depleted T cells, or T cells provided the cDNA or gDNA that made up the material.

The germline V gene has CDR1 SGHDT and CDR2 YYEEEE. The CDR3 is 16 residues long. V was pared by 2 bases and J by 7 bases, with 21 bases between. This table comes from immunoSEQ multiplex PCR, and its TCRdb copy is limited to in-frame clones, with some not included. The sample includes roughly 150,000 clones, 81% of them seen just once. The participants were between roughly 18 and 90 years old and came from some 23 US areas. Clinical histories supplied by participants themselves formed the basis of cohort assignment. This chain joins TRBV5-6 and TRBJ2-5, with D possibly being TRBD1 (6 bases). Input material: PBMCs or T cells enriched from blood (not recorded which). The clonotype comes from a woman aged 40 to 55 with acute COVID-19. The CDR3 DNA reads TGTGCCAGCAGCTTCCCCCAGGGGTCGGGCCTGGGGACCCAGTACTTC. The encoded protein is CASSFPQGSGLGTQYF.